The sequence of this TCR beta chain was determined in a study of T cells expressing NK-cell markers. Study outcomes and limitations: Researchers report these clonotypes also headed the CD3+CD56-NKG2C+ fraction in several donors. Nothing established the HCMV specificity of expanded NKG2C+ T cell clones. NKG2C+ dominant clonotypes from roughly 6 donors made up about 1.0-7.5% of CD8+ T cells.

UMI-tagged 5'RACE template switching yielded the TCR beta cDNA. TCRdb reprocessed the 5' RACE reads; each CDR3 protein has one entry and no DNA is given. With some 340,000 distinct CDR3 sequences in the sample, the ten largest clones hold roughly 5.5%. A remark on this clonotype: Antigen unknown.

The CDR3 is 13 residues long. Germline V gene data show CDR1 as ENHRY and CDR2 as SYGVKD. The material sequenced was blood T cells: a sorted CD56 or NKG2C T cell subset, CD4+ or CD8+ T cells, or bulk PBMC T cells (not recorded which). This TCR was sampled from a man aged 18 to 69 in good health. The chain has TRBV10-3 and TRBJ2-3; TCRdb lists TRBD2, though no DNA is available to test this call. This CDR3 is CATSSGGTDTQYF.